This paragraph covers one TCR beta chain sequence. The CDR3 has 15 residues. CDR1 MNHNS and CDR2 SASEGT come from the germline V gene. Trimming pared 2 bases from V and 6 bases from J, leaving 16 bases between. The data stem from a study of OX40 agonist ivuxolimab in advanced cancers. Whole-study context: Among those enrolled, mean age was around 55 years (range about 23 to 90) and about 79% were male.

Libraries were prepared by immunoSEQ multiplex PCR; TCRdb keeps only in-frame clonotypes and omits some of them. Of tens of thousands of clones listed, 80% to 90% are singletons. This clonotype originated in an adult with an advanced solid tumor such as melanoma, head and neck, liver or kidney cancer. The sequencing used CD4+ or CD8+ T cells sorted from blood, collected in a trial of the OX40 agonist ivuxolimab. This chain joins TRBV6-1 and TRBJ1-2; TRBD1 is a possible D gene (5 bases). The chain's CDR3 is CASSESGGRVNGYTF. The CDR3, as DNA: TGTGCCAGCAGTGAAAGTGGTGGCAGGGTAAATGGCTACACCTTC.